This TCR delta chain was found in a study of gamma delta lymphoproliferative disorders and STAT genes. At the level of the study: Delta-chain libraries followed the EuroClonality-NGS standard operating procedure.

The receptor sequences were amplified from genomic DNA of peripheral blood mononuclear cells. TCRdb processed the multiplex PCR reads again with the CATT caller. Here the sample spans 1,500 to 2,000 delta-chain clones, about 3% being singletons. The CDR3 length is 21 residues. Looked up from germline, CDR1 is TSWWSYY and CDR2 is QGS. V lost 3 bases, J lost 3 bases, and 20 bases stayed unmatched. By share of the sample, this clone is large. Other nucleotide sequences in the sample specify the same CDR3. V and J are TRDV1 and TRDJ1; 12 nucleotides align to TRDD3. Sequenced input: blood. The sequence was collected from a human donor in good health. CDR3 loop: CALGEMSPEYWGILYPDKLIF. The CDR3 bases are TGTGCTCTTGGGGAGATGAGTCCCGAGTACTGGGGGATACTCTATCCCGATAAACTCATCTTT.